Below are 25 T cell receptor beta chains sequenced from a single sample in a study of T cells in Graves' hyperthyroidism and ophthalmopathy. TCR beta CDR3 sequences were amplified from RNA transcripts. First-round RT-PCR with HTBI primers amplified the TCR CDR3 region. From the multiplex PCR reads, TCRdb called clonotypes with MiXCR, one entry per CDR3 protein. The table shows 370,000 or so distinct CDR3 sequences, with 20% to 25% occurring only once. The sample was blood. The receptor source for this set is a man in his fifties or sixties with Graves' hyperthyroidism.

This chain joins TRBV27 and TRBJ1-2; 7 bases are shared with TRBD1. In germline, CDR1 is MNHEY, CDR2 SMNVEV (reference sequence). J lost 8 bases, V lost 3 bases, and 6 bases had no gene match. The CDR3 is 13 residues long. The chain's CDR3 is CASSFVTGEGYTF. CDR3 bases: TGTGCCAGCAGTTTCGTAACAGGGGAAGGCTACACCTTC.

This clonotype was found many times. The chain is built from TRBV7-2 and TRBJ2-7; D is unclear. V dropped 2 bases and J dropped 2 bases, with 7 bases sitting between them. Germline V gives CDR1 SGHTA, CDR2 FQGNSA. This CDR3 is built from 13 residues. As DNA, the CDR3 is TGTGCCAGCAGCTTATTGTCCCCCTACGAGCAGTACTTC. Translation: CASSLLSPYEQYF.

Many counts were recorded for this clonotype. The chain joins TRBV28 to TRBJ1-1; 9 positions agree with TRBD1. The V and J ends lost 5 bases and 5 bases, in that order; junction bases with no gene match: 6. The CDR3 totals 14 residues. Looked up from germline, CDR1 is MDHEN and CDR2 is SYDVKM. The CDR3 protein is CASSADRGLTEAFF. The CDR3 DNA follows: TGTGCCAGCAGTGCGGACAGGGGTCTGACTGAAGCTTTCTTT.

This clonotype showed up just a few times. The chain uses TRBV11-1 and TRBJ2-2, with D tentatively TRBD1 (6 bases). In germline, CDR1 is SGHAT, CDR2 FQDESV (reference sequence). The CDR3 sequence is 16 residues long. V lost 1 base to trimming and J lost 0 bases, with 9 bases between them. The CDR3 sequence: CASSLVGQPNTGELFF. CDR3 coding DNA: TGTGCCAGCAGCTTAGTGGGACAACCGAACACCGGGGAGCTGTTTTTT.

This clonotype was detected ten times or more. V is TRBV28 and J is TRBJ2-5; TRBD2 matches at 9 bases. Germline assignment: CDR1 MDHEN and CDR2 SYDVKM. This CDR3 has 15 amino acids. Germline trimming cut 5 bases from V and 3 bases from J; bases unmatched to any gene: 7. CDR3 in DNA: TGTGCCAGCAGTGGGAGAATAGCGGGAGAAGAGACCCAGTACTTC. Amino acid sequence: CASSGRIAGEETQYF.

This clonotype was counted only a few times. This chain joins TRBV5-6 and TRBJ1-1; a possible D gene is TRBD1 (5 bases). CDR3 size: 14 residues. Trimming cost V 6 bases and J 1 base, with 13 bases left between them. The germline V gene has CDR1 SGHDT and CDR2 YYEEEE. CDR3 nucleotides: TGTGCCAGCACTTCGGACATATCGAACACTGAAGCTTTCTTT. Residues: CASTSDISNTEAFF.

This clonotype was counted a few times. This rearrangement joins TRBV10-1 to TRBJ2-1, with TRBD2 matching over 11 bases. V shed 5 bases, J shed 4 bases, and the junction held 4 bases outside the gene matches. The germline V gene has CDR1 WNHNN and CDR2 SYGVQD (reference sequence). The CDR3 contains 15 residues. The CDR3 region is CASSMGLAEYNEQFF. The CDR3 DNA sequence: TGCGCCAGCAGTATGGGACTAGCGGAATACAATGAGCAGTTCTTC.

This clonotype was counted between two and nine times. V usage is TRBV6-1 and J usage is TRBJ2-1; the D gene could be TRBD1 or TRBD2 (6 bases each). The CDR3 has 13 amino acids. V lost 7 bases to trimming and J lost 8 bases, with 15 bases between them. The germline V gene has CDR1 MNHNS and CDR2 SASEGT. DNA of the CDR3: TGTGCCAGCAAGCCGAGGGGGGCCCATGAGCAGTTCTTC. Translation: CASKPRGAHEQFF.

This clonotype occurred many times. The gene calls are TRBV11-1 and TRBJ2-1; 14 bases are a match to TRBD2. V shed 2 bases, J shed 4 bases, and the junction held 7 bases outside the gene matches. This CDR3 is 18 amino acids long. CDR1 is SGHAT, CDR2 FQDESV, per germline (reference sequence). CDR3 in amino acids: CASSLSGLAGAAYNEQFF. The CDR3 DNA is TGTGCCAGCAGCTTATCGGGACTAGCGGGAGCGGCTTACAATGAGCAGTTCTTC.

This clonotype was observed a handful of times. The chain combines TRBV6-1 with TRBJ2-1; a possible D gene is TRBD2 (6 bases). Per germline, CDR1 MNHNS and CDR2 SASEGT. The CDR3 spans 14 residues. Trimming pared 3 bases from V and 4 bases from J, leaving 10 bases between. The CDR3 bases are TGTGCCAGCAGTGAGGGACTCCGTTACAATGAGCAGTTCTTC. Translating it yields CASSEGLRYNEQFF.

The gene calls are TRBV20-1 and TRBJ2-2; the D is unclear. The germline V and J ends were trimmed by 1 base and 5 bases, with 2 bases remaining between them. The CDR3 covers 11 residues. The germline V gene encodes CDR1 DFQATT and CDR2 SNEGSKA (reference sequence). CDR3 residues: CSARGTGELFF. CDR3 nucleotide sequence: TGCAGTGCTAGAGGGACCGGGGAGCTGTTTTTT.

This clonotype was observed a handful of times. The genes are TRBV24-1 and TRBJ2-5, with TRBD1 matching over 7 bases. Trimming at V came to 3 bases and at J to 4 bases, leaving 10 bases not matched to a gene. The CDR3 consists of 16 residues. Germline V gene data show CDR1 as KGHDR and CDR2 as SFDVKD. The CDR3 DNA is TGTGCCACCAGTGATAGTCAGGGGGATCAGCGAGAGACCCAGTACTTC. Its translation is CATSDSQGDQRETQYF.

J is TRBJ1-6 and V is TRBV19, with D perhaps TRBD1 (5 bases). Germline V CDR1 and CDR2: LNHDA, SQIVND (reference sequence). V lost 6 bases and J 5 bases, leaving 11 bases between the germline ends. This CDR3 contains 14 residues. CDR3 in amino acids: CASRGDADNSPLHF. The CDR3 DNA reads as TGTGCCAGTAGAGGGGACGCCGATAATTCACCCCTCCACTTT. The whole variable domain, filled in from reference TRBV19 and TRBJ1-6, reads DGGITQSPKYLFRKEGQNVTLSCEQNLNHDAMYWYRQDPGQGLRLIYYSQIVNDFQKGDIAEGYSVSREKKESFPLTVTSAQKNPTAFYLCASRGDADNSPLHFGNGTRLTVT.

This clonotype was counted only a few times. One end of the junction varies from germline; a read error may be responsible. The V gene is TRBV4-1, the J gene TRBJ2-1; TRBD2 matches at 12 bases. Germline CDR1 is MGHRA and CDR2 is YSYEKL. The CDR3 is made up of 19 amino acids. The CDR3: CASSLRLAGEEISYNEQFF. The DNA for the CDR3 is TGTGCCAGCAGCCTCAGACTAGCGGGAGAGGAAATCTCCTACAATGAGCAGTTCTTC.

This chain connects TRBV5-1 to TRBJ2-7, with 8 bases aligning to TRBD1. CDR1 is SGHRS, CDR2 YFSETQ, per germline. The CDR3 contains 14 residues. V dropped 4 bases and J dropped 5; count of bases not matched to a gene: 8. The CDR3 DNA reads as TGCGCCAGCAGCCTGGTGGGACAGGCCCACGAGCAGTACTTC. Translated: CASSLVGQAHEQYF.

V gene TRBV15 combines with J gene TRBJ1-2; D possibly corresponds to TRBD1 (5 bases). The CDR3 is 14 amino acids. V lost 5 bases, J lost 4 bases, and 14 bases lay in between. The germline V gene has CDR1 LNHNV and CDR2 YYDKDF (reference sequence). The CDR3 region is CATSLRRTPYGYTF. The CDR3 DNA is TGTGCCACCAGCCTGAGACGGACACCCTATGGCTACACCTTC.

The chain uses TRBV19 and TRBJ2-5; tentatively, D is TRBD1 (5 bases). Trimming stripped 2 bases from V and 2 bases from J, with 9 bases between. Germline V CDR1 and CDR2: LNHDA, SQIVND (reference sequence). The CDR3 sequence is 14 residues long. The CDR3 sequence is CASSISRVQETQYF. DNA for the CDR3: TGTGCCAGTAGTATAAGCAGGGTTCAAGAGACCCAGTACTTC. Full variable domain (outside the CDR3, taken from reference TRBV19 and TRBJ2-5): DGGITQSPKYLFRKEGQNVTLSCEQNLNHDAMYWYRQDPGQGLRLIYYSQIVNDFQKGDIAEGYSVSREKKESFPLTVTSAQKNPTAFYLCASSISRVQETQYFGPGTRLLVL.

The chain has TRBV11-2 and TRBJ1-1; no clear D gene. CDR3 length: 16 amino acids. CDR1 is SGHAT, CDR2 FQNNGV, per germline. V lost 2 bases to trimming and J lost 1 base, with 14 bases between them. CDR3 region: CASSLTAPPGNTEAFF. The CDR3 region has the DNA TGTGCCAGCAGCTTAACTGCCCCCCCGGGGAACACTGAAGCTTTCTTT.

The CDR3 DNA reads as TGCGCCAGCAGCGGAAACAGGGGTAACACCGGGGAGCTGTTTTTT. This encodes CASSGNRGNTGELFF. The J gene is TRBJ2-2, the V gene TRBV5-1; 7 bases match TRBD1. The CDR3 contains 15 residues. Germline CDR1 SGHRS, CDR2 YFSETQ. With 4 bases clipped from V and 2 bases from J, the junction kept 5 bases outside the gene matches.

This clonotype was counted only a few times. V usage is TRBV10-3 and J usage is TRBJ2-1; perhaps TRBD1 as D (6 bases). The CDR3 sequence is 14 residues long. Trimming shortened V by 4 bases and J by 8 bases, and 15 bases separated the two germline ends. Germline-derived CDR1 and CDR2 are ENHRY and SYGVKD. The CDR3 reads CAISGTEAGDEQFF. The CDR3 nucleotides read TGTGCCATCAGTGGGACAGAGGCGGGCGATGAGCAGTTCTTC.

The chain carries TRBV7-3 and TRBJ2-5, with a possible D match to TRBD2 (5 bases). Per germline, CDR1 SGHTA and CDR2 FQGTGA. The ends were cut back, 1 base at V and 4 bases at J, with 7 bases in the middle. The CDR3 covers 13 residues. The CDR3 coding sequence is TGTGCCAGCAGCTTAATGGCGGGAGAGACCCAGTACTTC. This translates into CASSLMAGETQYF.

The CDR3 DNA follows: TGTGCCAGCAGTGCGAGGGCCTCCTACGAGCAGTACTTC. Protein product: CASSARASYEQYF. The chain is built from TRBV6-1 and TRBJ2-7; D may be TRBD2 (5 bases). V lost 4 bases and J 0 bases, leaving 7 bases between the germline ends. CDR3 length: 13 residues. Germline values: CDR1 MNHNS, CDR2 SASEGT.

This clonotype was recorded at least ten times. V gene TRBV6-1 combines with J gene TRBJ2-1; D gene unclear. The CDR3 has 12 residues. From germline, CDR1 is MNHNS and CDR2 SASEGT. V dropped 2 bases and J dropped 8 bases, with 7 bases sitting between them. CDR3 sequence (DNA): TGTGCCAGCAGTGAAAAGGGCTATGAGCAGTTCTTC. This codes for CASSEKGYEQFF.

This clonotype was detected a few times. V gene TRBV9 combines with J gene TRBJ2-1, with D perhaps TRBD1 or TRBD2 (5 bases each). Germline V gene data show CDR1 as SGDLS and CDR2 as YYNGEE. The CDR3 covers 13 residues. V lost 0 bases, J lost 9 bases, and 10 bases lay in between. The CDR3 sequence: CASSVGPGGEQFF. Here the CDR3 DNA reads TGTGCCAGCAGCGTAGGCCCTGGGGGTGAGCAGTTCTTC.

This chain uses TRBV7-2 with TRBJ1-4, with D unresolved. This CDR3 has 14 amino acids. The germline gives CDR1 SGHTA, CDR2 FQGNSA. Trimming took 1 base from V and 7 from J, leaving 10 bases between them. CDR3 coding DNA: TGTGCCAGCAGCTTAGAACAGAGTACTGAAAAACTGTTTTTT. Residues: CASSLEQSTEKLFF.